The rows below give T cell receptor beta chains drawn from one sample of a study of blood T cells in healthy people across ages. MiXCR, run by TCRdb on the 5' RACE reads, gives a single entry per CDR3 protein. The sample lists around 1,700,000 distinct CDR3 sequences, roughly 30% occurring once. The sequenced sample was blood. These receptors all come from a woman aged 30 to 39 in good health. CDR3s include the opening cysteine and the closing phenylalanine or tryptophan. Each record gives: clone size, V gene, D gene, J gene, CDR3 DNA, CDR3 protein. The D gene is left open where the match is weak. Some rows mark clone size as missing; the rest say once, few, many or name a class of expanded clone.

abundance: many; v_gene: TRBV6-6; d_gene: TRBD2; j_gene: TRBJ2-5; CDR3nt: TGTGCCAGCAGCGGGGGGTTGGCGGAGACCCAGTACTTC; CDR3aa: CASSGGLAETQYF
abundance: few; v_gene: TRBV3-1; d_gene: TRBD2; j_gene: TRBJ2-7; CDR3nt: TGTGCCAGCAGCCCCGCCGGGACTAGTTACGACGAGCAGTACTTC; CDR3aa: CASSPAGTSYDEQYF
abundance: -; v_gene: TRBV29-1; d_gene: TRBD1; j_gene: TRBJ1-1; CDR3nt: TGCAGCGTTGAGGACAGGGGGATGAACACTGAAGCTTTCTTT; CDR3aa: CSVEDRGMNTEAFF
abundance: -; v_gene: TRBV15; d_gene: -; j_gene: TRBJ2-7; CDR3nt: TGTGCCGCCAGCAGAGATCCGCCCGGGACGCAATACTACGAGCAGTACTTC; CDR3aa: CAASRDPPGTQYYEQYF
abundance: few; v_gene: TRBV11-3; d_gene: TRBD2; j_gene: TRBJ2-1; CDR3nt: TGTGCCAGCAGCTTCGGCGGGAGGGCCTACAATGAGCAGTTCTTC; CDR3aa: CASSFGGRAYNEQFF
abundance: many; v_gene: TRBV15; d_gene: -; j_gene: TRBJ2-7; CDR3nt: TGTGCCACCAGCAGAGGGGTGACCTCCTACGAGCAGTACTTC; CDR3aa: CATSRGVTSYEQYF
abundance: few; v_gene: TRBV20-1; d_gene: -; j_gene: TRBJ1-2; CDR3nt: TGCAGTGCTAGAGATCCGGCAGGGAGGGATGGCTACACCTTC; CDR3aa: CSARDPAGRDGYTF
abundance: -; v_gene: TRBV5-6; d_gene: -; j_gene: TRBJ1-2; CDR3nt: TGTGCCAGCAGCTTGATAGGGGGACGGGACTATGGCTACACCTTC; CDR3aa: CASSLIGGRDYGYTF
abundance: -; v_gene: TRBV5-1; d_gene: -; j_gene: TRBJ2-1; CDR3nt: TGCGCCAGCAGCTCGGCACTAGGCAATGAGCAGTTCTTC; CDR3aa: CASSSALGNEQFF
abundance: -; v_gene: TRBV2; d_gene: -; j_gene: TRBJ1-2; CDR3nt: TGTGCCAGCAGTGGGGGGCCCGGCAGGGCCTATGGCTACACCTTC; CDR3aa: CASSGGPGRAYGYTF
abundance: -; v_gene: TRBV6-6; d_gene: -; j_gene: TRBJ2-3; CDR3nt: TGTGCCAGCAGTTATCCGTCTGGGGTCTCTGGGAATACGCAGTATTTT; CDR3aa: CASSYPSGVSGNTQYF
abundance: -; v_gene: TRBV12-3/TRBV12-4; d_gene: -; j_gene: TRBJ2-7; CDR3nt: TGTGCCAGCAGCCACCCCCGGGCGGGGACCTACGAGCAGTACTTC; CDR3aa: CASSHPRAGTYEQYF
abundance: many; v_gene: TRBV10-3; d_gene: TRBD2; j_gene: TRBJ2-5; CDR3nt: TGTGCCATCAGTGAGGAGGGAGCGGGAGGCGAGACCCAGTACTTC; CDR3aa: CAISEEGAGGETQYF
abundance: few; v_gene: TRBV5-1; d_gene: -; j_gene: TRBJ2-7; CDR3nt: TGCGCCAGCAGCTTGGAGGCTAGCGACTCCTACGAGCAGTACTTC; CDR3aa: CASSLEASDSYEQYF
abundance: few; v_gene: TRBV7-2; d_gene: TRBD2; j_gene: TRBJ2-1; CDR3nt: TGTGCCAGCAGCCCGCGCGGGGGAGTAGGATTAGGTGAGCAGTTCTTC; CDR3aa: CASSPRGGVGLGEQFF
abundance: -; v_gene: TRBV7-9; d_gene: -; j_gene: TRBJ2-1; CDR3nt: TGTGCCAGCTCGGCCGCCTGGGGTGACGAGGGTGAGCAGTTCTTC; CDR3aa: CASSAAWGDEGEQFF
abundance: many; v_gene: TRBV11-2; d_gene: -; j_gene: TRBJ2-7; CDR3nt: TGTGCCAGCAGGAGCACTAGATCCTACGAGCAGTACTTC; CDR3aa: CASRSTRSYEQYF
abundance: few; v_gene: TRBV5-1; d_gene: -; j_gene: TRBJ2-2; CDR3nt: TGCGCCAGCAGTAGGATTGCTGCGGGCGGGGAGCTGTTTTTT; CDR3aa: CASSRIAAGGELFF
abundance: -; v_gene: TRBV5-1; d_gene: -; j_gene: TRBJ2-7; CDR3nt: TGCGCCAGCAGCCTCAAGATCGGCTACGAGCAGTACTTC; CDR3aa: CASSLKIGYEQYF
abundance: -; v_gene: TRBV5-1; d_gene: -; j_gene: TRBJ1-1; CDR3nt: TGCGCCAGCAGCTCAAGACAGGTTGGAACTGAAGCTTTCTTT; CDR3aa: CASSSRQVGTEAFF
abundance: -; v_gene: TRBV11-2; d_gene: TRBD1; j_gene: TRBJ1-1; CDR3nt: TGTGCCAGCAGTCCAATAAGGGACAGAGGCTTCGCTTTCTTT; CDR3aa: CASSPIRDRGFAFF
abundance: -; v_gene: TRBV15; d_gene: TRBD1; j_gene: TRBJ2-7; CDR3nt: TGTGCCACCAGCAGAGGCCTGGGACAGGGGGCCTACGAGCAGTACTTC; CDR3aa: CATSRGLGQGAYEQYF
abundance: many; v_gene: TRBV20-1; d_gene: -; j_gene: TRBJ2-5; CDR3nt: TGCAGTGCTAGAGACTCTAGTGGGGGCGAGACCCAGTACTTC; CDR3aa: CSARDSSGGETQYF
abundance: -; v_gene: TRBV27; d_gene: -; j_gene: TRBJ1-1; CDR3nt: TGTGCCAGCAGTTTATCCCGATCCGGGAACACTGAAGCTTTCTTT; CDR3aa: CASSLSRSGNTEAFF
abundance: few; v_gene: TRBV20-1; d_gene: TRBD2; j_gene: TRBJ2-1; CDR3nt: TGCAGTGCTAGAGTCTACCGGGAGGCCTACAATGAGCAGTTCTTC; CDR3aa: CSARVYREAYNEQFF
abundance: -; v_gene: TRBV28; d_gene: -; j_gene: TRBJ1-2; CDR3nt: TGTGCCAGCCAAACCGGGACACGGTTACATCGGGGTGGCTACACCTTC; CDR3aa: CASQTGTRLHRGGYTF
abundance: -; v_gene: TRBV6-1; d_gene: TRBD1; j_gene: TRBJ1-6; CDR3nt: TGTGCCAGCAGGGGACAGGGGGGGAATTCACCCCTCCACTTT; CDR3aa: CASRGQGGNSPLHF
abundance: few; v_gene: TRBV6-6; d_gene: TRBD2; j_gene: TRBJ2-3; CDR3nt: TGTGCCAGCAGCCGACTAGCGGAGCTAATCACAGATACGCAGTATTTT; CDR3aa: CASSRLAELITDTQYF
abundance: -; v_gene: TRBV5-1; d_gene: TRBD2; j_gene: TRBJ2-1; CDR3nt: TGCGCCAGCAGCTTGGCCCTAGCGGGCAACCGCGATGAGCAGTTCTTC; CDR3aa: CASSLALAGNRDEQFF
abundance: -; v_gene: TRBV4-1; d_gene: -; j_gene: TRBJ2-1; CDR3nt: TGCGCCAGCAGCCAAGAGCCTAGGGGTGGGCAGTTCTTC; CDR3aa: CASSQEPRGGQFF
abundance: -; v_gene: TRBV4-3; d_gene: -; j_gene: TRBJ1-1; CDR3nt: TGCGCCAGCAGCCAAGGGGCGGGGGGCGCGGTGAACACTGAAGCTTTCTTT; CDR3aa: CASSQGAGGAVNTEAFF
abundance: -; v_gene: TRBV20-1; d_gene: TRBD2; j_gene: TRBJ2-1; CDR3nt: TGCAGTGCTAGACCTTTTAGCGGGGGGACCTTTCATGAGCAGTTCTTC; CDR3aa: CSARPFSGGTFHEQFF
abundance: few; v_gene: TRBV29-1; d_gene: -; j_gene: TRBJ1-2; CDR3nt: TGCAGCGTTGATAACGGTCCCTATGGCTACACCTTC; CDR3aa: CSVDNGPYGYTF
abundance: -; v_gene: TRBV28; d_gene: TRBD1; j_gene: TRBJ2-7; CDR3nt: TGTGCCAGCAGTACAGGGGCTCTCACCCGTTACGAGCAGTACTTC; CDR3aa: CASSTGALTRYEQYF
abundance: -; v_gene: TRBV7-3; d_gene: -; j_gene: TRBJ2-6; CDR3nt: TGTGCCAGCAGCTTAAACCGGGGTGGGGCCAACGTCCTGACTTTC; CDR3aa: CASSLNRGGANVLTF
abundance: -; v_gene: TRBV5-1; d_gene: -; j_gene: TRBJ2-7; CDR3nt: TGCGCCTCCAAGGTCGGGGGACACTACGAGCAGTACTTC; CDR3aa: CASKVGGHYEQYF
abundance: -; v_gene: TRBV15; d_gene: -; j_gene: TRBJ2-1; CDR3nt: TGTGCCACCAGCAGAGACCGCTATTCAGACGAGCAGTTCTTC; CDR3aa: CATSRDRYSDEQFF
abundance: few; v_gene: TRBV10-3; d_gene: -; j_gene: TRBJ2-7; CDR3nt: TGTGCCATCAGTGAGTCAGCTGGTCCCTACGAGCGGTACTTC; CDR3aa: CAISESAGPYERYF
abundance: few; v_gene: TRBV28; d_gene: TRBD1; j_gene: TRBJ2-7; CDR3nt: TGTGCCAGCAACCCGGGACAGGGGGCGGGTGAGCAGTACTTC; CDR3aa: CASNPGQGAGEQYF
abundance: many; v_gene: TRBV12-3/TRBV12-4; d_gene: -; j_gene: TRBJ2-1; CDR3nt: TGTGCCAGCAGACGTTCAGGGGGGGATGAGCAGTTCTTC; CDR3aa: CASRRSGGDEQFF
abundance: -; v_gene: TRBV6-2/TRBV6-3; d_gene: TRBD2; j_gene: TRBJ2-1; CDR3nt: TGTGCCAGCGCGACTAGCGGGAGGGCCCGGGATGAGCAGTTCTTC; CDR3aa: CASATSGRARDEQFF
abundance: few; v_gene: TRBV7-6; d_gene: TRBD1; j_gene: TRBJ2-6; CDR3nt: TGTGCCAGCAGCTCGGGGCAGGGGGCTTGGGGGGCCAACGTCCTGACTTTC; CDR3aa: CASSSGQGAWGANVLTF
abundance: many; v_gene: TRBV20-1; d_gene: TRBD1; j_gene: TRBJ2-5; CDR3nt: TGCAGTGCTCGCTCGACAGGGGGCTCAGAGACCCAGTACTTC; CDR3aa: CSARSTGGSETQYF
abundance: few; v_gene: TRBV7-9; d_gene: -; j_gene: TRBJ2-5; CDR3nt: TGTGCCAGCAGCCCCCGGCGGGTTAATGGAACCCAGTACTTC; CDR3aa: CASSPRRVNGTQYF
abundance: -; v_gene: TRBV25-1; d_gene: -; j_gene: TRBJ1-1; CDR3nt: TGTGCCAGCAGTGAATATGGGACTGGGAACACTGAAGCTTTCTTT; CDR3aa: CASSEYGTGNTEAFF
abundance: many; v_gene: TRBV12-5; d_gene: -; j_gene: TRBJ2-1; CDR3nt: TGTGCTAGTGGTTTATCCGGGACAGAGCAGTTCTTC; CDR3aa: CASGLSGTEQFF
abundance: many; v_gene: TRBV6-6; d_gene: -; j_gene: TRBJ2-1; CDR3nt: TGTGCCAGTCAAGGAGGGCAGCTCCTCAACAATGAGCAGTTCTTC; CDR3aa: CASQGGQLLNNEQFF